This T cell receptor beta chain came from a study of post-analysis software for immune sequencing data. Overall study context: Clinical courses comprised relapsing-remitting, secondary progressive and progressive-relapsing multiple sclerosis.

Study findings and constraints: Versus controls, multiple sclerosis patients showed significantly lower diversity (normalized Chao1).

This clonotype is a singleton in its sample. Antigen specificity is unknown. Unique molecular identifiers were carried by the TCR beta cDNA libraries. Input of roughly 0.9 to 11 million T cells yielded around 460,000 cDNA molecules. One entry per CDR3 protein, called by TCRdb with MiXCR from the PCR reads. The sample lists hundreds of thousands of distinct CDR3 sequences, around 44% occurring once. Sequenced: blood. The receptor's source is a girl under 18 with multiple sclerosis.

CDR3 DNA sequence: TGCAGTGCTAGACTAAAATTACAGGGGGACCCCTACGAGCAGTACTTC. Translation: CSARLKLQGDPYEQYF. This chain links TRBV20-1 with TRBJ2-7, with TRBD1 matching over 8 bases. The trim removed 2 bases at V and 2 bases at J, leaving 11 bases unmatched. There are 16 residues in the CDR3. Germline assignment: CDR1 DFQATT and CDR2 SNEGSKA (reference sequence).